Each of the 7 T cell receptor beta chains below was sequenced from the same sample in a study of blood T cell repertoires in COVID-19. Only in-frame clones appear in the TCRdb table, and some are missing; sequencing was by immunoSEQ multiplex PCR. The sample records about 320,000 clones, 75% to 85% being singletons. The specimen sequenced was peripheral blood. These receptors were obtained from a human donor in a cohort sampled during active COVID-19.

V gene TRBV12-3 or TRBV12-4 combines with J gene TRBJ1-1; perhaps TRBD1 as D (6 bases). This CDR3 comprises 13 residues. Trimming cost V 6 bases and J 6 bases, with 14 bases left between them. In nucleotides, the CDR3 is TGTGCCAGCAGCCAGAGGGGGGGGGCTGAAGCTTTCTTT. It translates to CASSQRGGAEAFF.

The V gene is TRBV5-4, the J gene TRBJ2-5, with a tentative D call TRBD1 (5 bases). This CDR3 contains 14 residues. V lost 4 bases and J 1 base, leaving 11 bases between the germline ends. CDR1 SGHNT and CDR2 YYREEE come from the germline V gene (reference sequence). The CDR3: CASSKDTVQETQYF. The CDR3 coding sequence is TGTGCCAGCAGCAAGGACACCGTCCAAGAGACCCAGTACTTC.

This chain's CDR3 is CASSLHPEEEETQYF. The CDR3, as DNA: TGTGCCAGCAGCCTACACCCAGAGGAGGAAGAGACCCAGTACTTC. The chain links TRBV7-9 to TRBJ2-5, with TRBD2 as a possible D gene (5 bases). Germline-derived CDR1 and CDR2 are SEHNR and FQNEAQ (reference sequence). This CDR3 contains 15 residues. The germline V and J ends were trimmed by 5 bases and 3 bases, with 16 bases remaining between them.

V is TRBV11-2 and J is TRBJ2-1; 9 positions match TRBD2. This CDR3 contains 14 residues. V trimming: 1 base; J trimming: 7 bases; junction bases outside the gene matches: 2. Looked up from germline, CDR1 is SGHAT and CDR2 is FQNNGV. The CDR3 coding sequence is TGTGCCAGCAGCTTAGCTAGCGGGATAAATGAGCAGTTCTTC. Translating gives CASSLASGINEQFF.

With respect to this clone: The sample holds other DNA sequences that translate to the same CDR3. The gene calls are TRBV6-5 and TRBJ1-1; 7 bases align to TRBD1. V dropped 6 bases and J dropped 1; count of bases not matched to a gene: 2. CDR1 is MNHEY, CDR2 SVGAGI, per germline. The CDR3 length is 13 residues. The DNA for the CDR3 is TGTGCCAGCAGCTGGACAGGGAACACTGAAGCTTTCTTT. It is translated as CASSWTGNTEAFF.

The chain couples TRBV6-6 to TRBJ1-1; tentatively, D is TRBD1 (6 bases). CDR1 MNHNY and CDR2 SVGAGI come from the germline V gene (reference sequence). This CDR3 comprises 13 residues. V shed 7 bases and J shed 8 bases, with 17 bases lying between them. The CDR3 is CASTIGRGAEAFF. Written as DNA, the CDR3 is TGTGCCAGCACCATCGGACGGGGGGCCGAAGCTTTCTTT.

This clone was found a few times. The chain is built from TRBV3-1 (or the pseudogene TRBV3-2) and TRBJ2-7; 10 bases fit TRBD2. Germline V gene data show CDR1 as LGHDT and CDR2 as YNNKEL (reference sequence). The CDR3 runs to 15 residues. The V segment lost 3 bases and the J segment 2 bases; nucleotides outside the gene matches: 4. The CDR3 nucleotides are TGTGCCAGCAGCCAGCAACTAGCGGGGCCCTACGAGCAGTACTTC. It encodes CASSQQLAGPYEQYF.